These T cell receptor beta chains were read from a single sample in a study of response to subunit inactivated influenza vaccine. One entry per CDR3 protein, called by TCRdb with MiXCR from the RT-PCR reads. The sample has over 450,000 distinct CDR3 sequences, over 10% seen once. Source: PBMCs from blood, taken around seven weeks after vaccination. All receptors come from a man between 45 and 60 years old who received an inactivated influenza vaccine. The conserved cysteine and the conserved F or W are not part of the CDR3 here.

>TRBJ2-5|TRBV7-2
ASSSTQETQY
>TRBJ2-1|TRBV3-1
ASSQPGTSVHNEQF
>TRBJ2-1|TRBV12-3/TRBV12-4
ASSFRGQTTYNEQF
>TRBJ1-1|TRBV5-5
ASSPSGGAWEEAF
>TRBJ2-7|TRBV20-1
SASRGTVSYEQY
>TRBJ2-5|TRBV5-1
ASKLGGQETQY
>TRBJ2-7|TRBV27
ASSKGTSGSYEQY
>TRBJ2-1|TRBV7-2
ASSRRGESYNEQF
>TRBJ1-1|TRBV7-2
ASSLAPGTGSDAF
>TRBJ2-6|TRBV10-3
AISEYSGANVLT
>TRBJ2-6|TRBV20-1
SARTQDRGLTYSGANVLT
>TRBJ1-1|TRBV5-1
ASKLGLDTEAF
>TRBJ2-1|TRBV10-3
AISDNSGRDYNEQF
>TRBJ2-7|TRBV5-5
ASSIGQGGPYEQY
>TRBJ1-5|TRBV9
ASSRSGTGNQPQH
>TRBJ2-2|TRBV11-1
ASSLMGGGLTGELF
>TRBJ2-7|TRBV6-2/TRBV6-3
ASSQVSTGLQY
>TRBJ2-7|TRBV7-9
ASSFSAGGPVEQY
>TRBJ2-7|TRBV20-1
SATEGAGYEQY
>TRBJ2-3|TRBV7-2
ASSVSGGSTDTQY
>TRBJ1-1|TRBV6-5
ASSSPEYNTEAF
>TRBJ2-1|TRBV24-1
ATSDGDIYNEQF
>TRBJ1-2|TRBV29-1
SVGQGEDGYT
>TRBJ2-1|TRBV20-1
SANSGGATEF
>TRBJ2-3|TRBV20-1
SARATHFLADHPDTQY
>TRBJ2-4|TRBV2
ASSAGTGGKNIQY
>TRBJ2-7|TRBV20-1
SALSGTSYEQY
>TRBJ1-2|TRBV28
ASSPHMTPTGLEGYT
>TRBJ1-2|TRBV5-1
ASSFDSGGYGYT
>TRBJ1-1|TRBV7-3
ASSLTSQGYNTEAF
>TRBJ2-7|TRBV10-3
AISEPGYEQY
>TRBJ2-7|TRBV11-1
ASSSRTRFSSSPLDEQY
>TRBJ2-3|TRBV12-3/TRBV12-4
ASSLTAGTDTQY
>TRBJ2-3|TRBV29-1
SAEGTDTDTQY
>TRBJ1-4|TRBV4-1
ASSQGYGTGVTNEKLF
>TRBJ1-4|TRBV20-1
SAGDGAAKLF
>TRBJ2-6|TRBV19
ASRAGGFSGANVLT
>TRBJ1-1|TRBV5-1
ASSLEDLGPEAF
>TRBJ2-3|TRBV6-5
ASSYRGSQGDTQY
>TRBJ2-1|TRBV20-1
CAREGLAGGYNEQF
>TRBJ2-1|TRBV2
ASSLLVSHNEQF
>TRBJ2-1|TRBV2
ASSPGAGGRWNEQF
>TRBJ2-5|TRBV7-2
ASSLTVGVQETQY
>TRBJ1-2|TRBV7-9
ASSSSGTGTYGYT
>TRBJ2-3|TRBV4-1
ASSQDAPTSIQY
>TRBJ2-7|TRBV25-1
ASQGFYEQY
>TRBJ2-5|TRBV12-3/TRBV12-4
ASSSLGRGARETQY